This T cell receptor (beta chain) was documented in a study of OX40 agonist ivuxolimab in advanced cancers. Study-wide background: Hepatocellular carcinoma, melanoma, renal cell or head and neck cancer affected the dose-escalation patients.

Losses at the gene ends were 3 bases for V and 6 bases for J; bases not matched to a gene: 5. The CDR3 contains 15 residues. CDR1 and CDR2 from the germline V gene are LNHDA and SQIVND (reference sequence). Clones were sequenced by immunoSEQ multiplex PCR, and TCRdb holds only the in-frame ones, with some missing. The sample comprises some 61,000 clones, under 90% of which are singletons, and roughly 4.9% rests with the top ten. The study's findings and limits: At 0.1 to 3.0 mg/kg, CD4+ and CD8+ blood T cells expanded clonally by week 6.

Concerning this clone itself: Antigen: not known.

The input for sequencing was CD4+ or CD8+ T cells sorted from blood, taken in a trial of the OX40 agonist ivuxolimab. This receptor was taken from an adult with an advanced solid tumor such as melanoma, head and neck, liver or kidney cancer. J is TRBJ2-1 and V is TRBV19; 10 bases are a match to TRBD2. CDR3 bases: TGTGCCAGTAGTATTTGGCTAGCGGGAGTCAATGAGCAGTTCTTC. Residues: CASSIWLAGVNEQFF.